A selection of T cell receptor beta chains follows, all from one sample in a study of OX40 agonist ivuxolimab in advanced cancers. Data came from immunoSEQ multiplex PCR; TCRdb stores just in-frame clones and leaves some out. This sample has tens of thousands of clones; roughly 81% occur once, and the top ten carry roughly 9.9%. Sequencing used CD4+ or CD8+ T cells sorted from blood, obtained in a trial of the OX40 agonist ivuxolimab. These TCRs come from an adult with an advanced solid tumor such as melanoma, head and neck, liver or kidney cancer. Each CDR3 is given with its conserved first and last residue.

v_call,j_call,cdr3_aa
TRBV21-1,TRBJ1-6,CASSKGVRRSYNSPLHF
TRBV6-5,TRBJ1-2,CASLPGQGRGYGYTF
TRBV28,TRBJ2-5,CASTEGAATAETQYF
TRBV5-1,TRBJ2-7,CASRRAAGPYEQYF
TRBV30,TRBJ2-5,CAWADRARETQYF
TRBV7-9,TRBJ1-1,CASSRGGSTEAFF
TRBV10-2,TRBJ2-7,CASKLQRSGNEQYF
TRBV6-1,TRBJ1-1,CASSMANTEAFF
TRBV5-1,TRBJ1-1,CASSNRVNTEAFF
TRBV5-1,TRBJ2-3,CASSLWGIGLGLAGEGMTDTQYF
TRBV21-1,TRBJ1-5,CASSTLGGNNQPQHF
TRBV4-1,TRBJ2-1,CASREVRGSYNEQFF
TRBV7-2,TRBJ1-2,CASSRALTGNYGYTF
TRBV5-1,TRBJ1-2,CASSMGQYYGYTF
TRBV10-3,TRBJ2-1,CAIRPGQATGRERYNEQFF
TRBV25-1,TRBJ1-2,CASSFSGTGGLFGYTF
TRBV29-1,TRBJ1-1,CSVVKFLQGRAFF
TRBV10-3,TRBJ2-2,CAISEKGGRANGELFF
TRBV19,TRBJ1-2,CASRSPGRNYGYTF
TRBV28,TRBJ2-1,CASSPRHSSSYNEQFF
TRBV19,TRBJ1-2,CASSSRDYGYTF
TRBV4-2,TRBJ2-5,CASSQVIGAGETQYF
TRBV5-1,TRBJ2-1,CASSLLAGAPGEQFF
TRBV2,TRBJ2-7,CASSARVSYDEQYF
TRBV7-3,TRBJ2-3,CASSLSHWAGVSTDTQYF
TRBV2,TRBJ2-3,CASSATDTQYF
TRBV30,TRBJ2-7,CAWRTPQGASSYEQYF
TRBV10-3,TRBJ2-7,CAISQVTGAYEQYF
TRBV5-5,TRBJ2-1,CASSLVFRGGFF
TRBV7-9,TRBJ2-5,CASSAIGTPETQYF
TRBV29-1,TRBJ2-7,CSVRSRGSYEQYF
TRBV19,TRBJ1-5,CASRPLTGERNQPQHF
TRBV2,TRBJ1-1,CASSIRTGNTEAFF
TRBV7-8,TRBJ1-1,CASSPDTGKAFF
TRBV6-5,TRBJ2-2,CASSRQGPGELFF
TRBV5-4,TRBJ1-6,CASTLIRGAANSPLHF
TRBV6-5,TRBJ2-7,CASRSTSGDEQYF
TRBV28,TRBJ2-5,CASSPYGGTETQYF
TRBV5-4,TRBJ2-5,CASSLAGRNQETQYF
TRBV10-2,TRBJ2-5,CASSLRGRGETQYF
TRBV11-1,TRBJ2-7,CASSLRSRARGQDEQYF
TRBV5-8,TRBJ1-2,CASSLGDTGYTF
TRBV5-1,TRBJ1-2,CASRSPQSGGYTF
TRBV7-3,TRBJ2-3,CASSQAGITDTQYF
TRBV2,TRBJ2-7,CASNVNGPYEQYF
TRBV27,TRBJ2-3,CASSLRGGGPDTQYF
TRBV4-1,TRBJ2-7,CASSPTGTGGYEQYF
TRBV2,TRBJ2-3,CASSAGSGDTQYF
TRBV7-3,TRBJ1-1,CASSSGANTEAFF
TRBV5-1,TRBJ2-3,CASSPGQSTDTQYF
TRBV18,TRBJ2-1,CASSPRGRLGGEQFF
TRBV13,TRBJ2-2,CASSSLLAGGVGELFF
TRBV6-5,TRBJ2-1,CASRRWPSSYNEQFF
TRBV19,TRBJ2-3,CASSEALIAGFGTDTQYF
TRBV10-3,TRBJ2-1,CAISDSRDSEQFF